This T cell receptor (beta chain) stems from a study of T-cell reconstitution after alpha-beta-depleted transplantation in children. The CDR3 totals 13 residues. V was cut by 4 bases and J by 0 bases, with 7 bases left in between. The germline CDR1 and CDR2 sequences are LGHDT and YNNKEL (reference sequence). Preparation of the TCRbeta library used unique molecular identifiers. TCRdb re-analysed the PCR reads in MiXCR, keeping a single row per CDR3 protein. The sample records fewer than 700,000 distinct CDR3 sequences, 10% to 15% being singletons. The clonotype originates from a male patient younger than 18 who had a stem cell transplant for acute myeloid leukemia, so the T cells may come from the graft donor. Source: PBMCs, mostly from graft donor cells, taken 360 days after TCRalphabeta/CD19-depleted stem cell transplant. The chain is built from TRBV3-1 and TRBJ2-7; no firm D call. The CDR3 bases are TGTGCCAGCAGCCGGTCCACCTCCTACGAGCAGTACTTC. It specifies CASSRSTSYEQYF.